This T cell receptor (beta chain) was recovered during a study of post-analysis software for immune sequencing data. At the level of the study: Relapsing-remitting, secondary progressive and progressive-relapsing forms of multiple sclerosis all featured among disease courses.

CDR1 and CDR2 (germline): DFQATT, SNEGSKA (reference sequence). V lost 6 bases and J 3 bases, leaving 10 bases between the germline ends. The CDR3 length is 12 residues. Unique molecular identifiers featured in each of the TCR beta cDNA libraries. It was from roughly 1 to 10 million T cells that about 500,000 cDNA molecules came. Each CDR3 protein is one row after TCRdb ran MiXCR on the PCR reads. Of approximately 260,000 distinct CDR3 sequences detected, 35% to 40% appear once; the ten largest clones hold more than 4%. Points on this clonotype: Its antigen is not identified.

Study-level findings and limits: TRBV5-6, TRBV5-1 and TRBV20-1 belonged to a set of roughly five TRBV segments that were more frequent in patients than controls. Strong same-batch co-clustering of samples appeared with F measure clustering. People with multiple sclerosis had a significantly lower normalized Chao1 diversity than controls did.

This clonotype was obtained from a girl aged 10 to 17 with multiple sclerosis. The sequencing sample was made of blood. V gene TRBV20-1 combines with J gene TRBJ2-3; D gene ambiguous. The CDR3 DNA reads as TGCAGTGCCCCGGTTGTTACAGATACGCAGTATTTT. Its translation: CSAPVVTDTQYF.